These T cell receptor beta chains were read from a single sample in a study of blood T cells in healthy people across ages. TCRdb reprocessed the 5' RACE reads via MiXCR and lists one record per CDR3 protein. The sample consists of 1.5 million to 2 million distinct CDR3 sequences, around half of them appearing once. Sequenced sample: blood. The receptors derive from a woman in her forties in good health. The CDR3 runs from the conserved cysteine through the conserved F or W. Each record gives: J gene, D gene, V gene, clone size, CDR3 DNA, CDR3 protein. D genes are given only for firm matches. Rows give clone size only sometimes, using once, few, many, or a class for an expanded clone.

>TRBJ1-1|-|TRBV29-1|once
TGCAGCGCCAGGCTTAGCGACACTGAAGCTTTCTTT
CSARLSDTEAFF
>TRBJ2-3|TRBD2|TRBV18|-
TGTGCCAGCTCACCATTGAGCGGGGGCACAGATACGCAGTATTTT
CASSPLSGGTDTQYF
>TRBJ1-6|-|TRBV4-3|-
TGCGCCAGCAGCCGACAAACCGGGGGGAATTCACCCCTCCACTTT
CASSRQTGGNSPLHF
>TRBJ1-2|-|TRBV4-2|few
TGTGCCAGCAGCCAAGGCTCCGGGGGAGGCTACACCTTC
CASSQGSGGGYTF
>TRBJ2-3|TRBD1|TRBV27|-
TGTGCCAGCAGTTCCCTGACAGGGGTGAACACAGATACGCAGTATTTT
CASSSLTGVNTDTQYF
>TRBJ2-1|TRBD2|TRBV6-1|few
TGTGCCAGCAGCGGGACTAGCGGCTTAAGGAGCTCCTACAATGAGCAGTTCTTC
CASSGTSGLRSSYNEQFF
>TRBJ1-1|TRBD1|TRBV12-3/TRBV12-4|-
TGTGCCAGCAGTTTTGGGACAGATCCCGAAGCTTTCTTT
CASSFGTDPEAFF
>TRBJ2-6|-|TRBV5-6|-
TGTGCCAGCAGCTTGTGGGGGACCGGGACAGGGGCCAACGTCCTGACTTTC
CASSLWGTGTGANVLTF
>TRBJ2-5|-|TRBV20-1|few
TGCAGTGCTAGAGATGTTCGGGGCGTTCACGAGACCCAGTACTTC
CSARDVRGVHETQYF
>TRBJ2-5|-|TRBV5-5|few
TGTGCCAGCATAGAAGTGGGGCCGCCCGGGACTGTGAGGGGGACCCAGTACTTC
CASIEVGPPGTVRGTQYF
>TRBJ2-6|-|TRBV6-5|few
TGTGCCAGCAGTTATAGGACAGTGAGCTCTGGGGCCAACGTCCTGACTTTC
CASSYRTVSSGANVLTF
>TRBJ1-2|-|TRBV5-1|few
TGCGCCAGCAGCCCCAAAGGTTCAGGTGTGAACTATGGCTACACCTTC
CASSPKGSGVNYGYTF
>TRBJ2-3|-|TRBV5-1|once
TGCGCCAGCAGCTTGCAGGGGGGCGCTTCAAGCACAGATACGCAGTATTTT
CASSLQGGASSTDTQYF
>TRBJ2-5|TRBD1|TRBV15|-
TGTGCCACCAGTACCGCCGGGACAGGTGAGACCCAGTACTTC
CATSTAGTGETQYF
>TRBJ2-1|-|TRBV5-1|-
TGCGCCAGCAGGTCCGGGGGAGAATCCTACAATGAGCAGTTCTTC
CASRSGGESYNEQFF
>TRBJ2-1|-|TRBV12-3/TRBV12-4|few
TGTGCCAGCAGTCTTCAGGAACCCTACAATGAGCAGTTCTTC
CASSLQEPYNEQFF
>TRBJ2-3|-|TRBV28|few
TGTGCCAGCAGTACCCCAGGACAGCCGGCGCAGTATTTT
CASSTPGQPAQYF
>TRBJ1-2|-|TRBV6-5|-
TGTGCCAGCAGTTACGGGCGAGCGGGTGCCTATGGCTACACCTTC
CASSYGRAGAYGYTF
>TRBJ2-5|-|TRBV7-2|many
TGTGCCAGCAGCTTGGGTGGCCGGGACTTCCAAGAGACCCAGTACTTC
CASSLGGRDFQETQYF
>TRBJ2-5|TRBD2|TRBV20-1|few
TGCAGTGCTAGATTACCCCCGGGACTAGCAGAAGAGACCCAGTACTTC
CSARLPPGLAEETQYF
>TRBJ1-1|-|TRBV4-3|few
TGCGCCAGCAGCCAAGATGGGAGGTGGAACACTGAAGCTTTCTTT
CASSQDGRWNTEAFF
>TRBJ2-3|TRBD2|TRBV4-2|-
TGTGCCAGCAGCCAAGATAGCGGGGGGGTTCAGGATACGCAGTATTTT
CASSQDSGGVQDTQYF
>TRBJ2-5|-|TRBV15|few
TGTGCCACCAGCAACCCCACTGGAGAGACCCAGTACTTC
CATSNPTGETQYF
>TRBJ2-1|TRBD2|TRBV12-3/TRBV12-4|-
TGTGCCAGCAGTTTGCCGGGACTAGCGTCGAGCTCCTACAATGAGCAGTTCTTC
CASSLPGLASSSYNEQFF
>TRBJ2-4|-|TRBV7-9|few
TGTGCCAGCAGCTTAGCCCAGGGGACCATTCAGTACTTC
CASSLAQGTIQYF